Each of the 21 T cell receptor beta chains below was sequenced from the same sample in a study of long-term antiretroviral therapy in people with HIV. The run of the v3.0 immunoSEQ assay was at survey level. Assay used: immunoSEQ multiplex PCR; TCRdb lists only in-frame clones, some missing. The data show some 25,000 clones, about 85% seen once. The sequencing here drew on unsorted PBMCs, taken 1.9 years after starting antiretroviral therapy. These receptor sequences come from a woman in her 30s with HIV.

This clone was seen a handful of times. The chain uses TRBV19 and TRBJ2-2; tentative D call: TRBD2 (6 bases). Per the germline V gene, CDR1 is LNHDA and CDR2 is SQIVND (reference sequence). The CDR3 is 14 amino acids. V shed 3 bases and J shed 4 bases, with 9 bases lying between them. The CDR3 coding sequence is TGTGCCAGTAGTATCGTGGGGGGCACCGGGGAGCTGTTTTTT. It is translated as CASSIVGGTGELFF.

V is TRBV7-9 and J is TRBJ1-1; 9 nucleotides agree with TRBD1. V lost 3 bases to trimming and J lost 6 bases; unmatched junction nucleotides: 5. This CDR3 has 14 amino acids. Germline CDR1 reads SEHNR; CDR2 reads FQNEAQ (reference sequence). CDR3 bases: TGTGCCAGCAGCTTTAACAGGGGGCTCGCTGAAGCTTTCTTT. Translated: CASSFNRGLAEAFF.

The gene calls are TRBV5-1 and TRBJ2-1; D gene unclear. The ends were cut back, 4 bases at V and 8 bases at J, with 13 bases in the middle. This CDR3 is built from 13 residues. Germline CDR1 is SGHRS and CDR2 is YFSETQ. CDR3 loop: CASSLPSPHEQFF. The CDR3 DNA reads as TGCGCCAGCAGCCTCCCCTCTCCACATGAGCAGTTCTTC.

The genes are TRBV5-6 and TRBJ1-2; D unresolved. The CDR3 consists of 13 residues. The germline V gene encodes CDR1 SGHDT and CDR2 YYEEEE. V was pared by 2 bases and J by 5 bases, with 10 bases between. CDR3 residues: CASSFGEGYGYTF. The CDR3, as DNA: TGTGCCAGCAGCTTCGGAGAAGGATATGGCTACACCTTC.

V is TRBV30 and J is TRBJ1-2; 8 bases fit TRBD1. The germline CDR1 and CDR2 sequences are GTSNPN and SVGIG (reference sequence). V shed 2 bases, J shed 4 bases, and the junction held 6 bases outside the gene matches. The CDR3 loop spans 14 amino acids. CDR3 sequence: CAWSRTGFSYGYTF. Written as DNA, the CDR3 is TGTGCCTGGAGTCGGACAGGGTTTTCCTATGGCTACACCTTC.

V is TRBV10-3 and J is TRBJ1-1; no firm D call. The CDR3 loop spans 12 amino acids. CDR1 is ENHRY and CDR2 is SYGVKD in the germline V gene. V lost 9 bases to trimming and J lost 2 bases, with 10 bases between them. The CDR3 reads CAIRKANTEAFF. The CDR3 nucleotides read TGTGCCATACGCAAGGCCAACACTGAAGCTTTCTTT.

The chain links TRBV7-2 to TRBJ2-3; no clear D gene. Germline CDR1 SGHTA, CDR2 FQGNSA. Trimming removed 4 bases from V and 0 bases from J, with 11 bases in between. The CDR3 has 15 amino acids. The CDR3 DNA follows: TGTGCCAGCAGCTCAAATCAAAGGAGCACAGATACGCAGTATTTT. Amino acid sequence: CASSSNQRSTDTQYF.

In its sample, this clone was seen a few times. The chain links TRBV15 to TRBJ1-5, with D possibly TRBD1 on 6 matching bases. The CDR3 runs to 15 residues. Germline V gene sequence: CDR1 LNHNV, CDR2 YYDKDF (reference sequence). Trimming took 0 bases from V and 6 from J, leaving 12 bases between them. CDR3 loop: CATSRDAGDGQPQHF. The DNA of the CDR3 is TGTGCCACCAGCAGAGATGCAGGGGACGGTCAGCCCCAGCATTTT. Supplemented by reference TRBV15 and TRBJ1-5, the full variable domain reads DAMVIQNPRYQVTQFGKPVTLSCSQTLNHNVMYWYQQKSSQAPKLLFHYYDKDFNNEADTPDNFQSRRPNTSFCFLDIRSPGLGDTAMYLCATSRDAGDGQPQHFGDGTRLSIL.

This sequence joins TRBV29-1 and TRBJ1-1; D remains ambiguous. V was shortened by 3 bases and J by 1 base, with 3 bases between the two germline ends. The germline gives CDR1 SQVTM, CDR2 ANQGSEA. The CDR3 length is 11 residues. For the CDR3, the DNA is TGCAGCGTTGACAAGAACACTGAAGCTTTCTTT. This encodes CSVDKNTEAFF. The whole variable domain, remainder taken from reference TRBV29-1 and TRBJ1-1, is SAVISQKPSRDICQRGTSLTIQCQVDSQVTMMFWYRQQPGQSLTLIATANQGSEATYESGFVIDKFPISRPNLTFSTLTVSNMSPEDSSIYLCSVDKNTEAFFGQGTRLTVV.

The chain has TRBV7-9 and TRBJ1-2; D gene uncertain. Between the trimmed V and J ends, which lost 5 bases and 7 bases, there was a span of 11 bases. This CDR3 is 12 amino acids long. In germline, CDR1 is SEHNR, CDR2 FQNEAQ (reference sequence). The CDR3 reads CASSIGGSGYTF. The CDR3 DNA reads TGTGCCAGCAGCATCGGAGGGAGTGGCTACACCTTC.

The CDR3 DNA reads TGTGCCAGCAGCCCTAGGGATAAGGGCACAGGGGGCGGAACTGAAGCTTTCTTT. Amino acid sequence: CASSPRDKGTGGGTEAFF. This chain links TRBV27 with TRBJ1-1, with 9 bases fitting TRBD1. This CDR3 has 18 amino acids. CDR1 and CDR2 from the germline V gene are MNHEY and SMNVEV (reference sequence). After removal of 6 bases from V and 5 bases from J, the junction contained 19 bases not matched to a gene.

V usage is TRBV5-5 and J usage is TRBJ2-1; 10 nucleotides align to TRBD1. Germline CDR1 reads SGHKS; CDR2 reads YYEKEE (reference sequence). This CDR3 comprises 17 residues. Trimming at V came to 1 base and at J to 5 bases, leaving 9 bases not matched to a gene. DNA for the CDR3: TGTGCCAGCAGCTTGTTCGGGGACAGGGGTTTTAACAATGAGCAGTTCTTC. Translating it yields CASSLFGDRGFNNEQFF. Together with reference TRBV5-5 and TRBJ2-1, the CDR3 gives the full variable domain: DAGVTQSPTHLIKTRGQQVTLRCSPISGHKSVSWYQQVLGQGPQFIFQYYEKEERGRGNFPDRFSARQFPNYSSELNVNALLLGDSALYLCASSLFGDRGFNNEQFFGPGTRLTVL.

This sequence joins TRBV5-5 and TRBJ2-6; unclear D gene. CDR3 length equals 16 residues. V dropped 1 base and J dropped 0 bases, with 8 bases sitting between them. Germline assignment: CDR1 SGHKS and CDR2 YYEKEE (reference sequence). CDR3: CASSLKTLSGANVLTF. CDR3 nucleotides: TGTGCCAGCAGCTTGAAGACTCTCTCTGGGGCCAACGTCCTGACTTTC.

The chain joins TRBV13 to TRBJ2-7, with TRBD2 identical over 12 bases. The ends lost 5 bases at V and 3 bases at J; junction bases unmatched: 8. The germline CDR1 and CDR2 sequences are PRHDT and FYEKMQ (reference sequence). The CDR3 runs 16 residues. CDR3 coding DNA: TGTGCCAGCAGCAAAACTAGCGGGGGGCCTGACTACGAGCAGTACTTC. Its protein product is CASSKTSGGPDYEQYF.

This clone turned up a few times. The CDR3 loop is CASSLGLVSRAGGAFF. DNA of the CDR3: TGTGCCAGCAGCTTGGGCCTAGTGTCTAGGGCCGGCGGGGCTTTCTTT. The chain has TRBV5-4 and TRBJ1-1; the D is unclear. The CDR3 has 16 residues. Germline V CDR1 and CDR2: SGHNT, YYREEE (reference sequence). Between the trimmed V and J ends, which lost 0 bases and 11 bases, there was a span of 23 bases. Full variable domain (remainder filled in from reference TRBV5-4 and TRBJ1-1): ETGVTQSPTHLIKTRGQQVTLRCSSQSGHNTVSWYQQALGQGPQFIFQYYREEENGRGNFPPRFSGLQFPNYSSELNVNALELDDSALYLCASSLGLVSRAGGAFFGQGTRLTVV.

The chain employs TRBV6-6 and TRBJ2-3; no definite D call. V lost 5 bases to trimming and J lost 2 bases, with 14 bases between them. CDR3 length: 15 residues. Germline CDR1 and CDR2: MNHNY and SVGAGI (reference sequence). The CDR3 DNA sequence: TGTGCCAGCAGTCCCGGGTCCAACCCCACAGATACGCAGTATTTT. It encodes CASSPGSNPTDTQYF.

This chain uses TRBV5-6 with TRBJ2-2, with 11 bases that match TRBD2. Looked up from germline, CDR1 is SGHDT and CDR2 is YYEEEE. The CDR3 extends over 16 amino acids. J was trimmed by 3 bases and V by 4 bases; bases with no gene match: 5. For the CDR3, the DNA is TGTGCCAGCAGCCCTTTAGCGGGGGGGGACACCGGGGAGCTGTTTTTT. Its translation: CASSPLAGGDTGELFF.

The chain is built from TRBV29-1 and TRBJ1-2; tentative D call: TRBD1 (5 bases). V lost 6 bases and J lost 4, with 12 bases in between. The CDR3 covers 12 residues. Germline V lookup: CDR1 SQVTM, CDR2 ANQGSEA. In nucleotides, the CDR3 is TGCAGCGTCGACGCAGGGCGCTATGGCTACACCTTC. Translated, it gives CSVDAGRYGYTF.

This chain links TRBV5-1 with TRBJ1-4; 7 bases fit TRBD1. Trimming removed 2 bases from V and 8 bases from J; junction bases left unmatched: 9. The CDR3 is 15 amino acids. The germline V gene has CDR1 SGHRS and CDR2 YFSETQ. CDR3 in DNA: TGCGCCAGCAGCTTCGAGGGGGCAAGAGGCGAAAAACTGTTTTTT. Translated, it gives CASSFEGARGEKLFF.

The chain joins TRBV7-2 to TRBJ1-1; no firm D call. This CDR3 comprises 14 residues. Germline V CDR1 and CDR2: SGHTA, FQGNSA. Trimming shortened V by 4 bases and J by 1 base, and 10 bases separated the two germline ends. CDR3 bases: TGTGCCAGCAGCTCATTACGATGGAACACTGAAGCTTTCTTT. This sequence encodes CASSSLRWNTEAFF.

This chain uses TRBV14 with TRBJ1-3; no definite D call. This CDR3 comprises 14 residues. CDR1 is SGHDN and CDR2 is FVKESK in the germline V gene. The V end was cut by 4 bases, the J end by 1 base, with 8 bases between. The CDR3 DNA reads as TGTGCCAGCAGCCGGAGTTTTTCTGGAAACACCATATATTTT. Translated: CASSRSFSGNTIYF.